This T cell receptor (beta chain) is drawn from a study of shared clonotypes between healthy human individuals. Germline CDR1 MNHEY, CDR2 SMNVEV (reference sequence). CDR3 length: 12 residues. V was clipped by 3 bases and J by 9 bases, with 8 bases between them. On this clone itself: Its antigen is still unknown.

Whole-study findings and limits: Even with large depth, rarefaction showed that sorted-subset sequencing was incomplete.

Assay: immunoSEQ multiplex PCR; the TCRdb copy retains only in-frame clones and omits some. The table lists 1,500,000 or so clones, about 98.5% of them singletons, with 0.36% in the top ten. The chain joins TRBV27 to TRBJ2-2; D might be TRBD2 (6 bases). Specimen: naive CD4+ T cells sorted from blood. Subset: CD45RA+ positively selected. The sequence was collected from a man aged 25 to 45 in good health. CDR3 amino acids: CASSFGRRELFF. Here the CDR3 DNA reads TGTGCCAGCAGTTTCGGGAGAAGGGAGCTGTTTTTT.